These T cell receptor beta chains were read from a single sample in a study of control samples from healthy donors and cancer patients. Sequencing used immunoSEQ multiplex PCR; TCRdb keeps in-frame clones, though not all of them. The sample lists about 100,000 clones; roughly nine tenths were seen once. The specimen was blood. The receptor set was obtained from a woman in her fifties or sixties in good health. Both conserved end residues are part of each CDR3. A D gene is named only where the DNA matches it firmly. Rows may omit the clone size; those that give it use once, few, many or a size class.

>TRBV11-2|-|TRBJ1-1|-|15
TGTGCCAGCACTAGAACGCCGGGGGCTATGGATGGAGCTTTCTTT
CASTRTPGAMDGAFF
>TRBV7-3|-|TRBJ2-7|few|13
TGTGCCAGCAGCCATGATAGGGCCAACGAGCAGTACTTC
CASSHDRANEQYF
>TRBV30|-|TRBJ2-5|-|16
TGTGCCTGGAGTGTACGGGGGGCAGGCCACCAAGAGACCCAGTACTTC
CAWSVRGAGHQETQYF
>TRBV19|-|TRBJ1-1|-|15
TGTGCCAGTAGTTTATTGACACTCCCGAACACTGAAGCTTTCTTT
CASSLLTLPNTEAFF
>TRBV25-1|-|TRBJ2-1|few|13
TGTGCCAGCAAGGGAGACCTCCGGGGTGAGCAGTTCTTC
CASKGDLRGEQFF
>TRBV18|TRBD1|TRBJ2-2|-|19
TGTGCCAGCTCACCTCGCGGGGACAGGTCGATGCGTAACACCGGGGAGCTGTTTTTT
CASSPRGDRSMRNTGELFF
>TRBV12-3/TRBV12-4|-|TRBJ2-4|-|12
TGTGCCAGCAGCCCTGGACAGAACATTCAGTACTTC
CASSPGQNIQYF
>TRBV6-2/TRBV6-3|-|TRBJ1-3|-|15
TGTGCCAGCAGCCACCCGATTGACTCTGGAAACACCATATATTTT
CASSHPIDSGNTIYF
>TRBV2|TRBD1|TRBJ2-2|-|16
TGTGCCAGCAGTGTAGGACAGGGTCCCGGCACCGGGGAGCTGTTTTTT
CASSVGQGPGTGELFF
>TRBV25-1|-|TRBJ1-6|once|12
TGTGCCAGCAGTGAGGGGAGGGCCCCCCTCCACTTT
CASSEGRAPLHF
>TRBV6-2/TRBV6-3|-|TRBJ1-5|-|14
TGTGCCAGCAGTTACCAGGGCAGAAAACAGCCCCAGCATTTT
CASSYQGRKQPQHF
>TRBV7-9|-|TRBJ1-4|-|14
TGTGCCAGCAGTTCCGGGACGGTTAATGAAAAACTGTTTTTT
CASSSGTVNEKLFF
>TRBV2|-|TRBJ1-6|-|14
TGTGCCAGCAGTGATAATTTCGGAAACTCACCCCTCCACTTT
CASSDNFGNSPLHF
>TRBV5-5|-|TRBJ2-7|-|15
TGTGCCAGCAGCCCAACAGGGTTGGGCTCCTACGAGCAGTACTTC
CASSPTGLGSYEQYF
>TRBV18|TRBD2|TRBJ2-2|-|17
TGTGCCAGCTCACCAAGTATCACTAGCGGGAACACCGGGGAGCTGTTTTTT
CASSPSITSGNTGELFF
>TRBV5-6|-|TRBJ1-1|-|17
TGTGCCAGCAGCTTGGACCTTTCGTCAGGAACGAACACTGAAGCTTTCTTT
CASSLDLSSGTNTEAFF
>TRBV7-9|-|TRBJ1-5|-|15
TGTGCCAGCAGCTTAGGGAGGGAAGCAAATCAGCCCCAGCATTTT
CASSLGREANQPQHF
>TRBV10-3|-|TRBJ1-5|-|12
TGTGCCATACAGGATGAAGTGCAGCCCCAGCATTTT
CAIQDEVQPQHF
>TRBV27|TRBD1|TRBJ1-3|-|19
TGTGCCAGCAGTTTATCAGGGACAGGGGCTTTGGGATCTGGAAACACCATATATTTT
CASSLSGTGALGSGNTIYF
>TRBV5-8|-|TRBJ1-2|-|16
TGTGCCAGCAGCTTGCGGTCGGGACTCCGGCCCTATGGCTACACCTTC
CASSLRSGLRPYGYTF
>TRBV5-4|TRBD1|TRBJ1-2|-|13
TGTGCCAGCAGCTTAGGGGGCGCCTACGGCTACACCTTC
CASSLGGAYGYTF
>TRBV30|-|TRBJ1-1|-|15
TGTGCCTGGATTAGCCCCTACGGCGGGAACACTGAAGCTTTCTTT
CAWISPYGGNTEAFF